The 4 T cell receptor beta chains below all came from one sample that was sequenced in a study of T cell responses to AZD1222 COVID-19 vaccine. Method: immunoSEQ multiplex PCR; TCRdb's copy keeps in-frame clones and lacks some. The sample includes about 150,000 clones, approximately 84% of them seen just once. Source: peripheral blood, taken on day 0 of AZD1222 vaccination. The receptors shown here come from an adult in good health.

The chain employs TRBV6-5 and TRBJ1-4; unclear D gene. The CDR3 is 14 amino acids. Deletions cut 1 base from V and 7 bases from J, with 10 bases between. Germline assignment: CDR1 MNHEY and CDR2 SVGAGI. The CDR3 region is CASSYYIGSEKLFF. The CDR3 DNA sequence: TGTGCCAGCAGTTACTATATAGGGAGTGAAAAACTGTTTTTT.

This rearrangement joins TRBV5-8 to TRBJ1-6; perhaps TRBD1 as D (5 bases). This CDR3 spans 14 amino acids. Trimming removed 4 bases at V and 10 bases at J, with 15 bases between. CDR1 and CDR2 from the germline V gene are SGHTS and YDEGEE. The CDR3 DNA reads as TGTGCCAGCAGCGTGGGACGAATTAAGTCACCCCTCCACTTT. Residues: CASSVGRIKSPLHF.

J is TRBJ1-2 and V is TRBV5-1; D gene uncertain. This CDR3 spans 13 amino acids. V lost 6 bases to trimming and J lost 2 bases, with 11 bases between them. CDR1 is SGHRS, CDR2 YFSETQ, per germline. DNA of the CDR3: TGCGCCAGCACCCCCGGGGAGAACTATGGCTACACCTTC. Translating gives CASTPGENYGYTF.

CDR3 residues: CAWSRREGNRGVNEQYF. The CDR3 DNA reads as TGTGCCTGGAGTCGTAGAGAGGGGAACAGGGGAGTAAACGAGCAGTACTTC. The chain uses TRBV30 and TRBJ2-7; 7 nucleotides match TRBD1. Germline V CDR1 and CDR2: GTSNPN, SVGIG (reference sequence). The CDR3 extends over 17 amino acids. Trimming at V came to 2 bases and at J to 5 bases, leaving 18 bases not matched to a gene. The whole variable domain, filled in from reference TRBV30 and TRBJ2-7, reads SQTIHQWPATLVQPVGSPLSLECTVEGTSNPNLYWYRQAAGRGLQLLFYSVGIGQISSEVPQNLSASRPQDRQFILSSKKLLLSDSGFYLCAWSRREGNRGVNEQYFGPGTRLTVT.